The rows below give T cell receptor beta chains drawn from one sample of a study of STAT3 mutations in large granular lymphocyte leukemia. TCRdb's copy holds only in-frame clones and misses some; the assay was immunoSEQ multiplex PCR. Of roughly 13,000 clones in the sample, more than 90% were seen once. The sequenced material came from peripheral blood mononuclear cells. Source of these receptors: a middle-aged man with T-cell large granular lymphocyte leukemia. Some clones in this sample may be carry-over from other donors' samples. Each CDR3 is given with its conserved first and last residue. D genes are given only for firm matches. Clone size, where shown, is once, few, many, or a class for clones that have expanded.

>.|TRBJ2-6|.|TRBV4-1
TGCGCCAGCAGCCGACCCTTACAGACAGGTTCGGCCGGGGCCAACGTCCTGACTTTC
CASSRPLQTGSAGANVLTF
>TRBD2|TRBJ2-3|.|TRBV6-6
TGTGCCAGCAGTCCCCTAGCGGGAGATACGCAGTATTTT
CASSPLAGDTQYF
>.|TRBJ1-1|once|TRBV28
TGTGCCAGCAGTCTATCCGAACGCGCTTTCTTT
CASSLSERAFF
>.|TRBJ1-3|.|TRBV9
TGTGCCAGCAGCACAGGAAGCTCTGGAAACACCATATATTTT
CASSTGSSGNTIYF
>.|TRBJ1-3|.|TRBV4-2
TGTGCCAGCAGCCAAGACCCAGCCGGAAACACCATATATTTT
CASSQDPAGNTIYF
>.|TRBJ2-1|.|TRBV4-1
TGCGCCAGCAGCCAAGAAGGGGGGGGCTATGGTGAGCAGTTCTTC
CASSQEGGGYGEQFF
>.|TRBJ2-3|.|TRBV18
TGTGCCAGCTCACAGGCTAGAAGGGATACGCAGTATTTT
CASSQARRDTQYF
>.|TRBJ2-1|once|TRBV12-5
TGTGCTAGTGGTTTGGGGGCGGGGGCCTCTAATGAGCAGTTCTTC
CASGLGAGASNEQFF
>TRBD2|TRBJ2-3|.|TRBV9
TGTGCCAGCAGCGTAGGTGGGGGGACTAGCGGTTCTAGCACAGATACGCAGTATTTT
CASSVGGGTSGSSTDTQYF
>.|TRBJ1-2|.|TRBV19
TGTGCCAGTAGTATCCGGACTAACCAGGACTATGGCTACACCTTC
CASSIRTNQDYGYTF
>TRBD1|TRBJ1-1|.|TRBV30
TGTGCCTGGACAGGGGGCGGTTACCTTGCTTTCTTT
CAWTGGGYLAFF
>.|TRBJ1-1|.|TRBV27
TGTGCCAGCAGTCGAGAGGTGAGCAGAAGGGACACTGAAGCTTTCTTT
CASSREVSRRDTEAFF
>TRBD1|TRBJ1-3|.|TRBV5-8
TGTGCCAGCAGCTCTCGGGACAGGGTCGTCGAAGGAAACACCATATATTTT
CASSSRDRVVEGNTIYF
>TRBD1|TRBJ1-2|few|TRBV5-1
TGCGCCAGCAGCGTCCGGGACAGCGGCTACACCTTC
CASSVRDSGYTF
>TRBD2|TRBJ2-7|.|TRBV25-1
TGTGCCAGCAGTTCTAGCGGGGGGCCTTCCTACGAGCAGTACTTC
CASSSSGGPSYEQYF
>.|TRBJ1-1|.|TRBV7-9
TGTGCCAGCAGCTTCACAGGGACTGAAGCTTTCTTT
CASSFTGTEAFF
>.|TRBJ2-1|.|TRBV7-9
TGTGCCAGCAGCTTAGTCTATAATGAGCAGTTCTTC
CASSLVYNEQFF
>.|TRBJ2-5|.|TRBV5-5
TGTGCCAGCAGCCTGCCTCCAGGAATTCGGGAAGAGACCCAGTACTTC
CASSLPPGIREETQYF
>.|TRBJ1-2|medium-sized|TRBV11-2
TGTGCCAGCAGCCTAACAGAGAACTATGGCTACACCTTC
CASSLTENYGYTF
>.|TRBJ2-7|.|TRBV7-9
TGTGCCAGCAGCCCTACCACGGCGGCAGACCTAATTCGGGGGCAGTACTTC
CASSPTTAADLIRGQYF
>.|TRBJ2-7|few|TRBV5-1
TGCGCCAGCAGCTTGGCGGGACTTTCGGACGAGCAGTACTTC
CASSLAGLSDEQYF
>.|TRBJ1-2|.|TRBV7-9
TGTGCCAGCAGCTTAGGGGTAGCCGGCCACTATGGCTACACCTTC
CASSLGVAGHYGYTF
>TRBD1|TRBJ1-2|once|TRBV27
TGTGCCAGCAGTTTAGGAGCAGGGGGTGGCTACACCTTC
CASSLGAGGGYTF
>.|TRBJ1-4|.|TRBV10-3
TGTGCCATCAGTGAGGGTGGGGCCTCTAATGAAAAACTGTTTTTT
CAISEGGASNEKLFF
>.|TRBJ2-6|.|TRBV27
TGTGCCAGTTCCCCCCTCTCTGGGGCCAACGTCCTGACTTTC
CASSPLSGANVLTF
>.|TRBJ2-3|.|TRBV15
TGTGCCACCAGCAGAGATTTAGATACGCAGTATTTT
CATSRDLDTQYF
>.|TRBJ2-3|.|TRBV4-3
TGCGCCAGCAGCCAATATGAGGGCACAGATACGCAGTATTTT
CASSQYEGTDTQYF